This T cell receptor beta chain was documented in a study of immune heterogeneity within non-small cell lung tumors. Across the study: There was 1 tumor not otherwise specified, along with 10 non-squamous carcinomas and several squamous cell carcinomas. General observations from the study: Between one patient and another, high-frequency T-cell receptor beta clonotypes were largely distinct. High-frequency clones unique to single sites coexisted with identical dominant CDR3 beta clonotypes that recurred across tumor sites within a patient.

For the TCR beta CDR3, multiplex PCR with 32 V and 13 J primers performed the amplification. One entry per CDR3 protein, called by TCRdb with MiXCR from the multiplex PCR reads. Among under 2,500 distinct CDR3 sequences, more than 25% were seen once, and the ten largest hold under 20%. The CDR3 has 9 amino acids. Germline CDR1 is MDHEN and CDR2 is SYDVKM. This clonotype showed up just a few times. Its antigen remains unknown. One junction end does not reproduce the germline sequence, and a read error may be involved. Template input was genomic DNA from bulk tumor (about 640 ng per sample). Multiple biopsies spaced far apart were taken from each primary tumor during surgery. Patients underwent curative surgery for non-small cell lung cancer (untreated and newly diagnosed).

This chain links TRBV28 with TRBJ1-1, with D unresolved. The sample consisted of lung tumor tissue. The receptor was isolated from a man aged 60 to 75 with non-small cell lung cancer. CDR3 coding DNA: TGTGCCAGCAGTTCACCCATCTTATTT. Translation: CASSSPILF.